This T cell receptor (beta chain) emerged from a study of T cells after yellow fever vaccination. One entry per CDR3 protein results from TCRdb running MiXCR on the 5' RACE reads. Of hundreds of thousands of distinct CDR3 sequences listed, roughly 14% are singletons. V was clipped by 5 bases and J by 2 bases, with 10 bases between them. The CDR3 runs 15 residues. Germline-derived CDR1 and CDR2 are SGHTA and FQGNSA. The sample in question was PBMCs, obtained on the day of the yellow fever booster vaccination. The V call is TRBV7-2, the J call TRBJ2-6, with D perhaps TRBD2 (5 bases). The TCR comes from a man aged 30-40 years who received the YFV17D yellow fever vaccine. The CDR3 spells CASSQTSPGANVLTF. The CDR3 DNA reads TGTGCCAGCAGCCAAACTAGTCCTGGGGCCAACGTCCTGACTTTC.